This TCR beta chain was profiled in a study of blood T cells in healthy people across ages. About this clonotype: Its target is not known.

Alongside a J-beta primer mix, a sample-barcoded 5' primer served in a second PCR lasting about 6 to 11 cycles. Tagging of each cDNA molecule was performed by a template-switch adaptor with 12 random nucleotides. Using its own MiXCR run on the 5' RACE reads, TCRdb lists one record per CDR3 protein. The table shows roughly 1.6 million distinct CDR3 sequences, with roughly 32% occurring only once. Study results and limitations: With unsorted PBMCs, a conclusive comparison of naive versus antigen-experienced cells was not possible.

The CDR3 totals 14 residues. V shed 2 bases and J shed 5 bases, with 10 bases lying between them. The germline CDR1 and CDR2 sequences are WNHNN and SYGVQD (reference sequence). This sequence was found in a woman aged 25 to 39 in good health. Sequencing was performed on blood. The chain links TRBV10-1 to TRBJ2-1, with a tentative D call TRBD1 (6 bases). CDR3 DNA: TGCGCCAGCAGTGAGGACAGGTCTGACAATGAGCAGTTCTTC. Amino acids: CASSEDRSDNEQFF.